In its sample, the clone carrying this T cell receptor beta chain was seen a few times. What it binds is not known. V shed 1 base and J shed 6 bases, with 13 bases lying between them. The germline gives CDR1 SGHAT, CDR2 FQNNGV. This CDR3 region has 15 residues. Measured with immunoSEQ multiplex PCR; TCRdb has only the in-frame clones, and not every one. The data hold 35,000 or so clones, with about 88% observed a single time. This sample is drawn from a study of STAT3 mutations in large granular lymphocyte leukemia. The study, taken as a whole, reports: At least one immunodominant TCR beta clonotype appeared in every T-cell large granular lymphocyte leukemia patient.

Sample: PBMCs. The source of this sequence is a human donor with T large granular lymphocyte leukemia. Some clones in this sample may be carry-over from other donors' samples. The chain uses TRBV11-2 and TRBJ1-5, with a weak D call TRBD1 (5 bases). The DNA for the CDR3 is TGTGCCAGCAGCTTAGGGGACCGAGCGGGTCAGCCCCAGCATTTT. Its translation: CASSLGDRAGQPQHF.